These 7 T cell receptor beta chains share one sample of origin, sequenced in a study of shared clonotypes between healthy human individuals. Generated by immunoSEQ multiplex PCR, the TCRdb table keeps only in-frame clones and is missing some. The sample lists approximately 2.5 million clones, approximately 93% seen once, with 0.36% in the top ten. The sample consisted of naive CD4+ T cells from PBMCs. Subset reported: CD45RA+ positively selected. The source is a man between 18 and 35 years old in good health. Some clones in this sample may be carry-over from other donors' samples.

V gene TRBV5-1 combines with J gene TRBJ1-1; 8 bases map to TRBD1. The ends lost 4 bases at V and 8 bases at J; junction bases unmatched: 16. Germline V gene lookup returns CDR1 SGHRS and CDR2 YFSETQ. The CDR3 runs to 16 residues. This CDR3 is CASSIQGAGSFQEAFF. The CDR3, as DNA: TGCGCCAGCAGCATCCAGGGGGCGGGTAGTTTTCAAGAAGCTTTCTTT. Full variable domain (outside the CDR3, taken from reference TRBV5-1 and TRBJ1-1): KAGVTQTPRYLIKTRGQQVTLSCSPISGHRSVSWYQQTPGQGLQFLFEYFSETQRNKGNFPGRFSGRQFSNSRSEMNVSTLELGDSALYLCASSIQGAGSFQEAFFGQGTRLTVV.

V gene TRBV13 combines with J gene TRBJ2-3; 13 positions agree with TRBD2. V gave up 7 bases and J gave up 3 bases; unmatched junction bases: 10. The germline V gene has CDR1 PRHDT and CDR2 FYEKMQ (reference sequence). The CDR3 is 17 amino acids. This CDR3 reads CASTLRLAGGQTDTQYF. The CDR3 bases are TGTGCCAGCACCCTCCGACTAGCGGGAGGCCAAACAGATACGCAGTATTTT.

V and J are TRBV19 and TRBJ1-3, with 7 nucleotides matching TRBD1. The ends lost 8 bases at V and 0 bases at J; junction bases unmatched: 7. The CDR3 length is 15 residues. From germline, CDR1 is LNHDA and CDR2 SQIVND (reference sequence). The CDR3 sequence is CASEGTVHSGNTIYF. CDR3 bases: TGTGCCAGTGAGGGGACAGTTCACTCTGGAAACACCATATATTTT.

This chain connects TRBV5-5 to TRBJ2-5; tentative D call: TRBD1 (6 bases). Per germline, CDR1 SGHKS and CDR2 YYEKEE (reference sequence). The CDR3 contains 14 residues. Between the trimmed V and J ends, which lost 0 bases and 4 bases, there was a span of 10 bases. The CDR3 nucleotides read TGTGCCAGCAGCTTGGAACAGGGATCAGAGACCCAGTACTTC. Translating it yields CASSLEQGSETQYF.

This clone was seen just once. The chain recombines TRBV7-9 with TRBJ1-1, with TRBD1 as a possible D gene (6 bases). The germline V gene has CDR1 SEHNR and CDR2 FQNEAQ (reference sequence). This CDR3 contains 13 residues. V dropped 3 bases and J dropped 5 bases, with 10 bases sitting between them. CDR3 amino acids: CASSFGQQTEAFF. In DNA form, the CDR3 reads TGTGCCAGCAGCTTCGGACAGCAGACTGAAGCTTTCTTT. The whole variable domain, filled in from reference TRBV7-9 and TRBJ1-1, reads DTGVSQNPRHKITKRGQNVTFRCDPISEHNRLYWYRQTLGQGPEFLTYFQNEAQLEKSRLLSDRFSAERPKGSFSTLEIQRTEQGDSAMYLCASSFGQQTEAFFGQGTRLTVV.

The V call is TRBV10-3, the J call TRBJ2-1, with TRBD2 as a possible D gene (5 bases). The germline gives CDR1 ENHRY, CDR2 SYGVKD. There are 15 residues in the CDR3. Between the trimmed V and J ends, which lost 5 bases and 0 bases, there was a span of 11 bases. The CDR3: CAISSSSYSYNEQFF. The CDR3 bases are TGTGCCATCAGTTCTAGCAGCTACTCCTACAATGAGCAGTTCTTC.

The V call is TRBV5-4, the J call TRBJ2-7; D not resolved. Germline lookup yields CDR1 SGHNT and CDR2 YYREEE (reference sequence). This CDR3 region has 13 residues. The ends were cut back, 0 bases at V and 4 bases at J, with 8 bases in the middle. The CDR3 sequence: CASSLVAGYEQYF. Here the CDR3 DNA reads TGTGCCAGCAGCTTGGTGGCAGGTTACGAGCAGTACTTC.